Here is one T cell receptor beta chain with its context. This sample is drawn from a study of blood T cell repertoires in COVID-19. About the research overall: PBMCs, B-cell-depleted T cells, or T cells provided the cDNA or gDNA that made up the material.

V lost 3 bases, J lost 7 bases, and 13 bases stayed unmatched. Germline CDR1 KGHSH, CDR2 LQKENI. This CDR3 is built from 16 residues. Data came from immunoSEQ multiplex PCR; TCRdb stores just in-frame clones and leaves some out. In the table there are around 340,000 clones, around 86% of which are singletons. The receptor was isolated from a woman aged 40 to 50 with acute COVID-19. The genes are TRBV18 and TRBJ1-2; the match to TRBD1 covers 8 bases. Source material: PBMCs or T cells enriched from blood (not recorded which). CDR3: CASSPPEGQGKGGYTF. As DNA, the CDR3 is TGTGCCAGCTCACCCCCAGAAGGACAGGGAAAAGGTGGCTACACCTTC.